The rows below give T cell receptor beta chains drawn from one sample of a study of T cell responses to AZD1222 COVID-19 vaccine. The table came from immunoSEQ multiplex PCR; TCRdb's copy has only in-frame clones and leaves some out. The sample includes about 94,000 clones, approximately 81% of them seen just once. Sequencing used peripheral blood, obtained 28 days after the second AZD1222 dose. The receptors shown here come from an adult who received the AZD1222 COVID-19 vaccine. Each CDR3 is given with its conserved first and last residue. Each record gives: J gene, CDR3 length, V gene, CDR3 protein.

J: TRBJ1-6
length: 14
V: TRBV27
CDR3: CASSWTSASSPLHF

J: TRBJ2-7
length: 14
V: TRBV5-1
CDR3: CASSSAGGETRLYF

J: TRBJ2-7
length: 11
V: TRBV30
CDR3: CAWSGVGEQYF

J: TRBJ2-1
length: 16
V: TRBV23-1
CDR3: CASSQRLLFCYNEQFF

J: TRBJ2-7
length: 13
V: TRBV13
CDR3: CASSLGRPYEQYF

J: TRBJ2-1
length: 13
V: TRBV7-2
CDR3: CASSRDPLAEQFF

J: TRBJ2-3
length: 16
V: TRBV19
CDR3: CASSPLARGSTDTQYF

J: TRBJ1-5
length: 14
V: TRBV10-3
CDR3: CAISDRGHNQPQHF

J: TRBJ1-1
length: 12
V: TRBV19
CDR3: CASSIDGADAFF

J: TRBJ2-1
length: 15
V: TRBV11-3
CDR3: CASSLRGGLWNEQFF

J: TRBJ2-2
length: 16
V: TRBV5-5
CDR3: CASSLGSALHTGELFF

J: TRBJ1-5
length: 12
V: TRBV3-1/TRBV3-2
CDR3: CASSQALGPQHF

J: TRBJ1-5
length: 15
V: TRBV11-2
CDR3: CASSISTDSNQPQHF

J: TRBJ2-1
length: 12
V: TRBV6-5
CDR3: CATRTSFDEQFF

J: TRBJ2-3
length: 11
V: TRBV27
CDR3: CATSTGRTQYF

J: TRBJ2-3
length: 11
V: TRBV29-1
CDR3: CSVAGADTQYF

J: TRBJ1-2
length: 13
V: TRBV6-6
CDR3: CASSYRAKDGYTF

J: TRBJ1-2
length: 14
V: TRBV30
CDR3: CAWSRDREDYGYTF

J: TRBJ2-2
length: 14
V: TRBV24-1
CDR3: CATSDPGRTGELFF

J: TRBJ1-4
length: 15
V: TRBV21-1
CDR3: CASTRKAGGIEKLFF

J: TRBJ1-1
length: 13
V: TRBV11-2
CDR3: CASRPTEGRGAFF

J: TRBJ2-1
length: 14
V: TRBV9
CDR3: CASSVVAGGNEQFF

J: TRBJ2-3
length: 16
V: TRBV7-6
CDR3: CASSLFQGGISDTQYF

J: TRBJ2-3
length: 11
V: TRBV30
CDR3: CARSGSDTQYF

J: TRBJ1-1
length: 11
V: TRBV11-2
CDR3: CASSFDREAFF

J: TRBJ2-2
length: 14
V: TRBV5-1
CDR3: CASSLGHRTGELFF

J: TRBJ2-5
length: 14
V: TRBV19
CDR3: CASSLQGVGETQYF